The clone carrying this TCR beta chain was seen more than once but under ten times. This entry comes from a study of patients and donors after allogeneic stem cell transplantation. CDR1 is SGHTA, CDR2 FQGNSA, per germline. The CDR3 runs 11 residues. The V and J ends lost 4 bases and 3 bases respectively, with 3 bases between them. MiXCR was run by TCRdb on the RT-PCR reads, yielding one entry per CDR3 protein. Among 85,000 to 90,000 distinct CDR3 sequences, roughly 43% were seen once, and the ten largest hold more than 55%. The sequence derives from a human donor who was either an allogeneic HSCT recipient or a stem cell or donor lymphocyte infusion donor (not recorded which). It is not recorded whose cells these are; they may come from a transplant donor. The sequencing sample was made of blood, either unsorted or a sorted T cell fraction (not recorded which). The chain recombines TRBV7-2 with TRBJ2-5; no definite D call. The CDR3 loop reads CASSSKETQYF. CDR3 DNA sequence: TGTGCCAGCAGCTCGAAAGAGACCCAGTACTTC.